This is a list of T cell receptor beta chains from one sample in a study of cytomegalovirus exposure and HLA in healthy donors. The protocol was immunoSEQ multiplex PCR, while the TCRdb copy is restricted to in-frame clones and leaves out a portion. The profile shows 130,000 to 150,000 clones, about 84% of them singletons. Sequencing was performed on PBMCs. Receptors originate from a male donor in good health and CMV-seronegative. CDR3s include the opening cysteine and the closing phenylalanine or tryptophan. A D gene is named only where the DNA matches it firmly. The size entry is marked missing in some rows and otherwise reads once, few, many or a size class.

V: TRBV19
D: .
J: TRBJ1-5
size: few
DNA: TGTGCCAGTAGTACGGGGGGGGCGGTCTATCAGCCCCAGCATTTT
CDR3: CASSTGGAVYQPQHF

V: TRBV7-9
D: TRBD1
J: TRBJ1-1
size: .
DNA: TGTGCCAGCAGCCCCCAGGGGGATCCTGAAGCTTTCTTT
CDR3: CASSPQGDPEAFF

V: TRBV19
D: TRBD1
J: TRBJ1-4
size: .
DNA: TGTGCCAGTAGTATGGGTGTCGGGACAGGGAATGAAAAACTGTTTTTT
CDR3: CASSMGVGTGNEKLFF

V: TRBV28
D: .
J: TRBJ2-2
size: once
DNA: TGTGCCAGCAGGCGCGGGACCTCGAACACCGGGGAGCTGTTTTTT
CDR3: CASRRGTSNTGELFF

V: TRBV6-4
D: .
J: TRBJ2-1
size: .
DNA: TGTGCCAGCAGTGTTAGGGGTAGCTCCTACAATGAGCAGTTCTTC
CDR3: CASSVRGSSYNEQFF

V: TRBV28
D: .
J: TRBJ1-2
size: .
DNA: TGTGCCGTGGTGGAGACCGACGCTTATGGCTACACCTTC
CDR3: CAVVETDAYGYTF

V: TRBV15
D: .
J: TRBJ2-1
size: .
DNA: TGTGCCACCAGCAGAGAACGAGGGTGGAGGGAGCAGTTCTTC
CDR3: CATSRERGWREQFF

V: TRBV9
D: TRBD2
J: TRBJ2-3
size: .
DNA: TGTGCCAGCAGCGTAGGGGGAGCGGGGGCCCTCACAGATACGCAGTATTTT
CDR3: CASSVGGAGALTDTQYF

V: TRBV7-2
D: TRBD2
J: TRBJ2-7
size: .
DNA: TGTGCCAGCAGCTTCGCCCCTCCTAGCGGGAGGGTCTACGAGCAGTACTTC
CDR3: CASSFAPPSGRVYEQYF

V: TRBV6-6
D: .
J: TRBJ1-5
size: .
DNA: TGTGCCAGCACCCTCCCGGTGGGCGAAGAGCCCCAGCATTTT
CDR3: CASTLPVGEEPQHF

V: TRBV7-2
D: .
J: TRBJ2-5
size: .
DNA: TGTGCCAGCAGCTTAGGGGGCCGGGGGAGGGAGACCCAGTACTTC
CDR3: CASSLGGRGRETQYF

V: TRBV30
D: TRBD2
J: TRBJ2-7
size: .
DNA: TGTGCCTGGATGGACCTAGCGGGCTCCTACGAGCAGTACTTC
CDR3: CAWMDLAGSYEQYF

V: TRBV29-1
D: .
J: TRBJ2-7
size: once
DNA: TGCAGCGTTGAGAGCCTCGATTCCTACGAGCAGTACTTC
CDR3: CSVESLDSYEQYF

V: TRBV7-9
D: .
J: TRBJ2-5
size: .
DNA: TGTGCCAGCAGCACACACCTTACAGGGAGGGGAGAGACCCAGTACTTC
CDR3: CASSTHLTGRGETQYF

V: TRBV6-6
D: .
J: TRBJ2-7
size: .
DNA: TGTGCCAGCGGGGGGAGTCCGACCTACGAGCAGTACTTC
CDR3: CASGGSPTYEQYF

V: TRBV28
D: .
J: TRBJ1-2
size: .
DNA: TGTGCCAGCAGTTACCCGCAGCGGACCTCAATGTTTAACTATGGCTACACCTTC
CDR3: CASSYPQRTSMFNYGYTF

V: TRBV7-8
D: TRBD2
J: TRBJ2-5
size: .
DNA: TGTGCCAGCAGCTGGCTGACTAGCGGGGGAGCCAGCCAAGAGACCCAGTACTTC
CDR3: CASSWLTSGGASQETQYF

V: TRBV13
D: .
J: TRBJ2-2
size: .
DNA: TGTGCCAGCAGTTTAGCAGGGCCCGGGGAGCTGTTTTTT
CDR3: CASSLAGPGELFF

V: TRBV6-4
D: TRBD2
J: TRBJ2-3
size: .
DNA: TGTGCCAGCTCTAGCGGGGGGGGCACAGATACGCAGTATTTT
CDR3: CASSSGGGTDTQYF

V: TRBV28
D: .
J: TRBJ1-1
size: .
DNA: TGTGCCAGCATCCAGAACACTGAAGCTTTCTTT
CDR3: CASIQNTEAFF

V: TRBV6-5
D: .
J: TRBJ2-7
size: once
DNA: TGTGCCAGCAGTTCCAGCAGGGACTTTCCCACCTACGAGCAGTACTTC
CDR3: CASSSSRDFPTYEQYF

V: TRBV2
D: .
J: TRBJ1-2
size: few
DNA: TGTGCCAGCAGGGTAGGACAGTTCTCACACTTC
CDR3: CASRVGQFSHF

V: TRBV11-2
D: TRBD1
J: TRBJ1-2
size: .
DNA: TGTGCCAGCAGCTTAGGGCAGGGGGGTTATAACTATGGCTACACCTTC
CDR3: CASSLGQGGYNYGYTF

V: TRBV19
D: TRBD2
J: TRBJ2-3
size: few
DNA: TGTGCCAGTAGTAGCGGGGGGCCGAATACGCAGTATTTT
CDR3: CASSSGGPNTQYF

V: TRBV27
D: .
J: TRBJ1-3
size: once
DNA: TGTGCCAGCAGTTTAAGAGGGGGTCTAAACACCATATATTTT
CDR3: CASSLRGGLNTIYF

V: TRBV25-1
D: .
J: TRBJ2-1
size: once
DNA: TGTGCCAGCAGTGAATTTGAGGCTACGACCTACTACAATGAGCAGTTCTTC
CDR3: CASSEFEATTYYNEQFF

V: TRBV5-6
D: TRBD1
J: TRBJ2-7
size: .
DNA: TGTGCCAGCAGCTTGGCTTACACGGGACAGAGGACCTACGAGCAGTACTTC
CDR3: CASSLAYTGQRTYEQYF

V: TRBV9
D: TRBD2
J: TRBJ2-5
size: .
DNA: TGTGCCAGCAGCGGAGCGGGAGGGCGAGAGACCCAGTACTTC
CDR3: CASSGAGGRETQYF

V: TRBV6-5
D: .
J: TRBJ2-5
size: few
DNA: TGTGCCAGCAGCCTAGAACAGGGTCTGTGGGAGACCCAGTACTTC
CDR3: CASSLEQGLWETQYF

V: TRBV19
D: .
J: TRBJ1-1
size: .
DNA: TGTGCCAGTAGTATAACCCCCCGAGGGAACACTGAAGCTTTCTTT
CDR3: CASSITPRGNTEAFF

V: TRBV27
D: TRBD1
J: TRBJ2-7
size: .
DNA: TGTGCCAGCAGTCCGGGACAGACCTCCTACGAGCAGTACTTC
CDR3: CASSPGQTSYEQYF

V: TRBV7-9
D: .
J: TRBJ2-7
size: .
DNA: TGTGCCAGCAGAAGCCAGGGTTACGAGCAGTACTTC
CDR3: CASRSQGYEQYF

V: TRBV15
D: .
J: TRBJ2-1
size: .
DNA: TGTGCCACCAGCAGAGATTTATTGGAGGGCTCGCAGTTCTTC
CDR3: CATSRDLLEGSQFF

V: TRBV4-2
D: TRBD1
J: TRBJ1-5
size: .
DNA: TGTGCCAGCAGCCAAGATTCGGCCAGGGGGAATCAGCCCCAGCATTTT
CDR3: CASSQDSARGNQPQHF

V: TRBV7-8
D: .
J: TRBJ2-7
size: .
DNA: TGTGCCAGCAGCTTAGTACCGGGACTGAGTTACGAGCAGTACTTC
CDR3: CASSLVPGLSYEQYF

V: TRBV5-5
D: TRBD2
J: TRBJ2-3
size: .
DNA: TGTGCCAGCAGCTTGACTAGCGGGAGGGAAGATACGCAGTATTTT
CDR3: CASSLTSGREDTQYF

V: TRBV7-9
D: .
J: TRBJ2-5
size: once
DNA: TGTGCCAGCAGCTTGGGGGCCCTAATAAGGACCCAGTACTTC
CDR3: CASSLGALIRTQYF

V: TRBV7-2
D: .
J: TRBJ2-2
size: .
DNA: TGTGCCAGCAGCTTACACTGGGGGGCGAACACCGGGGAGCTGTTTTTT
CDR3: CASSLHWGANTGELFF

V: TRBV4-2
D: .
J: TRBJ2-7
size: .
DNA: TGTGCCAGCAGCCATCTCACAAACGTCGGCGGAACCTACGAGCAGTACTTC
CDR3: CASSHLTNVGGTYEQYF

V: TRBV4-2
D: .
J: TRBJ2-6
size: .
DNA: TGTGCCAGCAGCCAAGCTGAAAAGGGGGTCAACGTCCTGACTTTC
CDR3: CASSQAEKGVNVLTF

V: TRBV6-1
D: .
J: TRBJ2-7
size: .
DNA: TGTGCCAGCAGTGAAGCGGTCGCACAGGGCGTCTACGAGCAGTACTTC
CDR3: CASSEAVAQGVYEQYF